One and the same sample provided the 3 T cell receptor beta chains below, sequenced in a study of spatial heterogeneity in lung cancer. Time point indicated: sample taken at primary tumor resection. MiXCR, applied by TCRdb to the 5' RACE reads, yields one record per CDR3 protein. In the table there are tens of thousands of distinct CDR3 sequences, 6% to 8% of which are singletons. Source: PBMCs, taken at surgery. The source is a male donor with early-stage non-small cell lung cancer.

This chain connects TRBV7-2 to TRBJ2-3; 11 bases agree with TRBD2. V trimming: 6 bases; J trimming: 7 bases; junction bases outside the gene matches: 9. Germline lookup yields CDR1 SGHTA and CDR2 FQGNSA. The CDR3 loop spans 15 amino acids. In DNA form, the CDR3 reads TGTGCCAGCAGGAGCTTAGCGGGAGGGAAGAATACGCAGTATTTT. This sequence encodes CASRSLAGGKNTQYF.

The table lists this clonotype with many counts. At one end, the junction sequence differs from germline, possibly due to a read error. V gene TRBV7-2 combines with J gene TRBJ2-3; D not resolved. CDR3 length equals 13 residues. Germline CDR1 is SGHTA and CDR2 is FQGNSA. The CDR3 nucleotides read TGTGCCGGCAGCCGAAACTTGGGAGATACGCAGTATTTT. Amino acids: CAGSRNLGDTQYF.

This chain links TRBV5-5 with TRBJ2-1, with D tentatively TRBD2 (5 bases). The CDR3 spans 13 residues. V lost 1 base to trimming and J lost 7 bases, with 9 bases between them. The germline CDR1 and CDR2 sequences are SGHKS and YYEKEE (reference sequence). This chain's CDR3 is CASSLLAWNEQFF. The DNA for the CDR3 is TGTGCCAGCAGCTTGCTAGCATGGAATGAGCAGTTCTTC.